This section outlines one T cell receptor (beta chain) sequence together with its context. There is no known antigen for this receptor. There are no base qualities to consult, and no much larger clone falls within one base. Collaborating institutions collected whole blood in K2EDTA tubes following their own protocols. For TCRbeta analysis, collaborators shipped samples in one of three forms: frozen whole blood, isolated PBMCs, or DNA extracted from either of those sample types. The germline V gene encodes CDR1 LNHDA and CDR2 SQIVND (reference sequence). Its CDR3 holds 16 amino acids, cysteine through phenylalanine. Here the CDR3 DNA is all that survives: 48 bases in frame from base 1. V and J are trimmed by 3 bases and 4 bases, and the gene matches miss 6 bases of the junction. The sample originates from a study of blood T cell repertoires in COVID-19 (dated by TCRdb to 2020 to 2022). For context, the study as a whole: Samples covering the acute and convalescent phases of COVID-19 were provided by collaborators in the United States, Italy and Spain. The material from the prospective study consisted of cDNA or gDNA derived from T cells, B-cell-depleted T cells, or PBMCs. Deeply sampled blood TCRbeta repertoires from subjects exposed to, actively infected with, or recovered from COVID-19 were included in the dataset. The repertoires were released in a freely available public database intended as a resource for research on the immune response to SARS-CoV-2. The samples were drawn from two sources: the first 160 participants of the ongoing ImmuneRACE study, and approximately 1,300 subjects contributed by 6 global collaborators. The sample metadata nearly always contained a de-identified subject ID, COVID-19 status, age in years and sex. Where available, HLA class I and class II types were obtained from metadata supplied by the sample provider rather than from assay-based typing.

TCRbeta CDR3 regions were amplified from genomic DNA using the immunoSEQ Assay, a bias-controlled multiplex PCR. The source study handled its data this way. Within the assay, amplification of reference gene primers was used to estimate how many nucleated cells each sample contained. To quantify the absolute abundance of each unique TCRbeta CDR3 rearrangement, sequence reads were collapsed and filtered. For each sample, productive Simpson clonality was calculated by taking the square root of Simpson's diversity index across productive rearrangements. Imported from immuneACCESS, the table was reduced by TCRdb to in-frame sequences with V and J called. These copies leave out some clones; in studies compared against another copy, an unresolved V gene accounts for under half, and the cause of the remainder is not known. That table furnishes V, J and clone size, whereas the DNA furnished D and trimming. Present in this sample are under 250,000 clones, 70% to 90% of which were seen just once. The ten biggest clones cover 3% to 3.5% of the sample.

The investigation overall reported the following: How much clinical and demographic metadata was included differed by source and by participant, and the metadata was provided uncurated.

In this chain, TRBV19 is recombined with TRBJ1-2; 12 of the junction bases match TRBD1. The receptor was isolated from a man aged 18 to 30 with active or convalescent COVID-19. The sequenced sample was peripheral blood. The CDR3 region reads CASSIGTGGDRYGYTF. The bases are TGTGCCAGTAGTATTGGGACAGGGGGCGACCGCTATGGCTACACCTTC.